A single sample gave rise to the 10 T cell receptor beta chains below, sequenced in a study of breast tumors, draining lymph nodes, adjacent tissues. TCRdb ran MiXCR on the multiplex PCR reads and lists one entry per CDR3 protein. This sample has 150,000 to 200,000 distinct CDR3 sequences, with around a third found just once. Breast cancer patients provided tissue from their axillary draining lymph nodes. The specimen sequenced was axillary lymph node tissue. The receptors here all came from a female donor with breast cancer. Some clones in this sample may be carry-over from other donors' samples.

The chain employs TRBV9 and TRBJ1-2; 10 bases match TRBD1. Germline V lookup: CDR1 SGDLS, CDR2 YYNGEE. With 0 bases clipped from V and 2 bases from J, the junction kept 10 bases outside the gene matches. The CDR3 is 18 amino acids. The chain's CDR3 is CASSVAGTGVPLNYGYTF. CDR3 nucleotides: TGTGCCAGCAGCGTAGCGGGGACAGGGGTCCCCTTGAACTATGGCTACACCTTC. Using reference TRBV9 and TRBJ1-2 for the parts outside the CDR3, the full variable domain is DSGVTQTPKHLITATGQRVTLRCSPRSGDLSVYWYQQSLDQGLQFLIQYYNGEERAKGNILERFSAQQFPDLHSELNLSSLELGDSALYFCASSVAGTGVPLNYGYTFGSGTRLTVV.

This clonotype was recorded at least ten times. This chain connects TRBV7-9 to TRBJ1-4; D is perhaps TRBD1 (5 bases). This CDR3 contains 14 residues. Trimming took off 5 bases at V and 4 bases at J, with 11 bases between the two ends. CDR1 SEHNR and CDR2 FQNEAQ come from the germline V gene (reference sequence). The CDR3 DNA reads as TGTGCCAGCAGCGGAGACAGTCTTAATGAAAAACTGTTTTTT. Protein: CASSGDSLNEKLFF.

This clonotype was seen repeatedly, ten times or more. The rearrangement uses TRBV7-2 and TRBJ2-7; 10 nucleotides match TRBD1. There are 15 residues in the CDR3. Germline CDR1 is SGHTA and CDR2 is FQGNSA. V dropped 1 base and J dropped 2; count of bases not matched to a gene: 2. CDR3 sequence reads: CASSLGTGGAYEQYF. The CDR3, as DNA: TGTGCCAGCAGCTTAGGGACAGGGGGTGCCTACGAGCAGTACTTC.

This clonotype was recorded many times. The chain combines TRBV15 with TRBJ2-7; D gene unclear. V lost 1 base and J 0 bases, leaving 13 bases between the germline ends. The CDR3 is made up of 16 amino acids. The V gene's germline CDR1 is LNHNV and CDR2 YYDKDF (reference sequence). In DNA form, the CDR3 reads TGTGCCACCAGCAGAGCTCTGGCAGAGAGCTCCTACGAGCAGTACTTC. Protein: CATSRALAESSYEQYF.

At least ten counts were recorded for this clonotype. The genes are TRBV6-1 and TRBJ1-5; TRBD1 aligns across 10 bases. CDR1 and CDR2 from the germline V gene are MNHNS and SASEGT. This CDR3 contains 16 residues. V lost 4 bases to trimming and J lost 4 bases; unmatched junction nucleotides: 7. CDR3 nucleotide sequence: TGTGCCAGCAGTGCAATGGGGGACAGGGGAAATCAGCCCCAGCATTTT. Amino acid sequence: CASSAMGDRGNQPQHF.

With regard to this clonotype: It may be a read error: a sequence one base away is much more abundant. In DNA, the CDR3 is TGTGCCAACCGACAGGGGGCTAACACCGGGGAGCTGCTTTTT. Its translation is CANRQGANTGELLF. V and J are TRBV2 and TRBJ2-2; the match to TRBD1 covers 10 bases. The germline V gene encodes CDR1 SNHLY and CDR2 FYNNEI. The length of the CDR3 is 14 residues.

This clonotype was seen a single time. The chain couples TRBV7-8 to TRBJ1-4, with TRBD1 matching over 10 bases. The ends lost 3 bases at V and 7 bases at J; junction bases unmatched: 11. The CDR3 sequence is 17 residues long. Germline CDR1 and CDR2: SGHVS and FQNEAQ. The CDR3 reads CASSLGQGWRKCEKLFF. As DNA, the CDR3 is TGTGCCAGCAGCTTGGGACAGGGGTGGCGCAAGTGTGAAAAACTGTTTTTT. Complete variable domain (other parts from reference TRBV7-8 and TRBJ1-4): GAGVSQSPRYKVAKRGQDVALRCDPISGHVSLFWYQQALGQGPEFLTYFQNEAQLDKSGLPSDRFFAERPEGSVSTLKIQRTQQEDSAVYLCASSLGQGWRKCEKLFFGSGTQLSVL.

The chain recombines TRBV20-1 with TRBJ2-5, with 8 bases aligning to TRBD2. V lost 6 bases, J lost 6 bases, and 9 bases stayed unmatched. Germline CDR1 and CDR2: DFQATT and SNEGSKA (reference sequence). The CDR3 is 13 amino acids. The CDR3: CSASGSRGQTQYF. The CDR3 DNA is TGCAGTGCCAGCGGGAGCAGGGGACAGACCCAGTACTTC.

The rearrangement joins TRBV19 to TRBJ1-1; perhaps TRBD1 as D (6 bases). The CDR3 has 13 residues. Germline V CDR1 and CDR2: LNHDA, SQIVND (reference sequence). V was cut by 2 bases and J by 5 bases, with 9 bases left in between. DNA of the CDR3: TGTGCCAGTAGTATAACGGGGGCGACTGAAGCTTTCTTT. It codes for CASSITGATEAFF.

Many counts were recorded for this clonotype. The V call is TRBV19, the J call TRBJ2-1; D gene uncertain. Germline values: CDR1 LNHDA, CDR2 SQIVND (reference sequence). The CDR3 is 16 amino acids. V was clipped by 6 bases and J by 2 bases, with 17 bases between them. In DNA form, the CDR3 reads TGTGCCAGTAGCCACTTTGAAGGAGAACCCTACAATGAGCAGTTCTTC. Amino acids: CASSHFEGEPYNEQFF.